The 18 T cell receptor beta chains below come from one sample, sequenced in a study of cytomegalovirus exposure and HLA in healthy donors. PCR involved 60 Vbeta and 13 Jbeta primers. This table comes from immunoSEQ multiplex PCR, and its TCRdb copy is limited to in-frame clones, with some not included. The repertoire includes about 100,000 clones, around 82% of them detected once, and over 3.5% sits in the top ten. Sequencing used PBMCs. The source of these receptors is a woman between 50 and 59 years old in good health and CMV-seropositive.

This clone was seen only a few times. CDR3 DNA sequence: TGTGCCAGCATTGGGACAGGGGATAATGAGCAGTTCTTC. This codes for CASIGTGDNEQFF. The chain joins TRBV2 to TRBJ2-1, with 10 bases matching TRBD1. J was trimmed by 7 bases and V by 7 bases; bases with no gene match: 4. Germline V gene sequence: CDR1 SNHLY, CDR2 FYNNEI. This CDR3 comprises 13 residues.

The DNA for the CDR3 is TGCGCCAGCAGCTTGAACGTAGCCGGGAGCACTGAAGCTTTCTTT. Its protein is CASSLNVAGSTEAFF. This chain connects TRBV5-1 to TRBJ1-1; D unresolved. The V gene lost 1 base and the J gene lost 4 bases, with 14 bases spanning the gap. This CDR3 has 15 amino acids. Germline CDR1 SGHRS, CDR2 YFSETQ.

The chain uses TRBV7-9 and TRBJ2-3, with 9 bases that match TRBD1. V lost 3 bases and J lost 4; bases outside the gene matches: 5. Germline CDR1 SEHNR, CDR2 FQNEAQ (reference sequence). CDR3 size: 15 residues. The CDR3 region is CASSFPGQGADTQYF. CDR3 bases: TGTGCCAGCAGCTTCCCGGGACAGGGTGCAGATACGCAGTATTTT.

DNA of the CDR3: TGCAGCTGCTCGCCAGGGCTGGGAGAGACCCAGTACTTC. Its protein is CSCSPGLGETQYF. The chain has TRBV29-1 and TRBJ2-5; possible D gene TRBD1, 5 bases. V lost 8 bases and J 4 bases, leaving 17 bases between the germline ends. In germline, CDR1 is SQVTM, CDR2 ANQGSEA. This CDR3 is 13 amino acids long.

J is TRBJ2-7 and V is TRBV10-2, with 8 bases that match TRBD2. This CDR3 is built from 15 residues. Losses at the gene ends were 6 bases for V and 6 bases for J; bases not matched to a gene: 13. Germline loops: CDR1 WSHSY, CDR2 SAAADI. The CDR3 here is CASRPTGTSNSEQYF. The CDR3 bases are TGCGCCAGCAGACCGACCGGGACTAGTAATTCCGAGCAGTACTTC.

This sequence joins TRBV7-8 and TRBJ1-1, with a weak D call TRBD1 (5 bases). V was clipped by 5 bases and J by 7 bases, with 20 bases between them. The CDR3 is 15 amino acids. CDR1 SGHVS and CDR2 FQNEAQ come from the germline V gene. CDR3 sequence: CASSPSPLDRYEAFF. CDR3 DNA sequence: TGTGCCAGCAGCCCCTCCCCCCTCGACAGATATGAAGCTTTCTTT.

The DNA for the CDR3 is TGTGCCAGTAGTATAGTGGGCAGGGGGAGCTCCTACAATGAGCAGTTCTTC. Its protein product is CASSIVGRGSSYNEQFF. The chain is built from TRBV19 and TRBJ2-1, with 7 bases lining up with TRBD1. Trimming cost V 1 base and J 0 bases; bases outside gene matches: 6. The germline V gene encodes CDR1 LNHDA and CDR2 SQIVND (reference sequence). The CDR3 totals 17 residues.

This clone was seen just once. The J gene is TRBJ2-3, the V gene TRBV30; weak D call: TRBD2 (6 bases). Trimming stripped 4 bases from V and 3 bases from J, with 17 bases between. Germline lookup yields CDR1 GTSNPN and CDR2 SVGIG (reference sequence). There are 15 residues in the CDR3. The CDR3 sequence: CAWIRASVVTDTQYF. The CDR3, as DNA: TGTGCCTGGATCAGAGCTAGCGTGGTGACAGATACGCAGTATTTT.

This chain joins TRBV19 and TRBJ1-5, with D possibly being TRBD1 (6 bases). The CDR3 spans 14 residues. Germline V gene sequence: CDR1 LNHDA, CDR2 SQIVND (reference sequence). V lost 5 bases and J lost 0, with 8 bases in between. The CDR3 here is CASSQGGSNQPQHF. The DNA for the CDR3 is TGTGCCAGTAGTCAAGGGGGTAGCAATCAGCCCCAGCATTTT.

This clone was seen a few times. The chain is built from TRBV9 and TRBJ2-1; TRBD2 agrees at 14 bases. With 4 bases clipped from V and 8 bases from J, the junction kept 5 bases outside the gene matches. This CDR3 contains 15 residues. In germline, CDR1 is SGDLS, CDR2 YYNGEE. CDR3 bases: TGTGCCAGCAGCCTAAGACTAGCGGGAGGGCATGAGCAGTTCTTC. This sequence encodes CASSLRLAGGHEQFF.

In nucleotides, the CDR3 is TGTGCCAGCAGTGAAGGGGGGGAGGGGTCGTCTGGCTACACCTTC. Its translation: CASSEGGEGSSGYTF. This chain links TRBV6-1 with TRBJ1-2; possible D gene TRBD1, 5 bases. This CDR3 contains 15 residues. Looked up from germline, CDR1 is MNHNS and CDR2 is SASEGT. The ends were cut back, 1 base at V and 7 bases at J, with 16 bases in the middle.

This clone was counted a few times. The rearrangement uses TRBV19 and TRBJ1-2; 8 bases are a match to TRBD1. Germline-derived CDR1 and CDR2 are LNHDA and SQIVND (reference sequence). After removal of 5 bases from V and 7 bases from J, the junction contained 12 bases not matched to a gene. This CDR3 comprises 15 residues. CDR3 DNA sequence: TGTGCCAGTAGTCCCCGGGACAGGCCCAGGGGTGGCTACACCTTC. As protein: CASSPRDRPRGGYTF.

This clone was seen a handful of times. The V call is TRBV5-1, the J call TRBJ2-2; TRBD1 matches 9 bases. V lost 2 bases, J lost 5 bases, and 4 bases stayed unmatched. CDR1 is SGHRS, CDR2 YFSETQ, per germline. This CDR3 has 15 amino acids. DNA of the CDR3: TGCGCCAGCAGCTTAAGGGGACAGGGAACCGGGGAGCTGTTTTTT. It is translated as CASSLRGQGTGELFF.

The chain has TRBV6-1 and TRBJ2-1; 13 bases fit TRBD2. The CDR3 loop spans 18 amino acids. The V gene's germline CDR1 is MNHNS and CDR2 SASEGT. V shed 3 bases and J 4 bases; nucleotides not matched to a gene: 9. The DNA of the CDR3 is TGTGCCAGCAGTGACCGATTGGGACTAGCGGGACTTTACAATGAGCAGTTCTTC. Protein sequence: CASSDRLGLAGLYNEQFF.

This clone is a singleton in its sample. The chain recombines TRBV5-5 with TRBJ2-1; 13 bases line up with TRBD2. With 4 bases clipped from V and 4 bases from J, the junction kept 5 bases outside the gene matches. In germline, CDR1 is SGHKS, CDR2 YYEKEE (reference sequence). There are 16 residues in the CDR3. CDR3 sequence: CASSIILAGGYNEQFF. The CDR3 DNA reads as TGTGCCAGCAGCATTATACTAGCGGGGGGGTACAATGAGCAGTTCTTC.

The chain couples TRBV6-1 to TRBJ1-1, with D perhaps TRBD1 (6 bases). The CDR3 length is 17 residues. Germline lookup yields CDR1 MNHNS and CDR2 SASEGT. Trimming pared 3 bases from V and 1 base from J, leaving 18 bases between. This CDR3 is CASSDLTGLVWNTEAFF. CDR3 nucleotides: TGTGCCAGCAGTGACCTTACAGGGCTGGTGTGGAACACTGAAGCTTTCTTT.

The chain combines TRBV7-3 with TRBJ2-3; TRBD2 aligns across 9 bases. Unmatched junction bases numbered 3, after V lost 1 base and J lost 4 bases. Germline assignment: CDR1 SGHTA and CDR2 FQGTGA. This CDR3 is 15 amino acids long. The CDR3 coding sequence is TGTGCCAGCAGCTTAAGCGGGGGGGCATCAGATACGCAGTATTTT. It specifies CASSLSGGASDTQYF.

This chain connects TRBV18 to TRBJ1-4; the D gene is possibly TRBD1 (6 bases). The CDR3 is 14 residues long. The germline CDR1 and CDR2 sequences are KGHSH and LQKENI. The V end was cut by 6 bases, the J end by 3 bases, with 11 bases between. CDR3 sequence: CASSQGSANEKLFF. The CDR3 DNA reads TGTGCCAGCTCGCAGGGGTCGGCTAATGAAAAACTGTTTTTT.